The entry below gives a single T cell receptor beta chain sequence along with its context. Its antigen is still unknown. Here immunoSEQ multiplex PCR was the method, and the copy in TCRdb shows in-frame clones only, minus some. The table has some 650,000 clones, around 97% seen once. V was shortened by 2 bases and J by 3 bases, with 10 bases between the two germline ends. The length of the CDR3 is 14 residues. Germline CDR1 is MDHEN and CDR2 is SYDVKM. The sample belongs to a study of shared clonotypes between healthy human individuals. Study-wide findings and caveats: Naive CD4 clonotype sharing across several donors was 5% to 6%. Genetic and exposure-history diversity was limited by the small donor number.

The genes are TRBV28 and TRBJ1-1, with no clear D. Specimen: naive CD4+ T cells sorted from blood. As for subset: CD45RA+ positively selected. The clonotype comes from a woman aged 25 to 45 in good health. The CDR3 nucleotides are TGTGCCAGCAGTTTAGACAAAGATGACACTGAAGCTTTCTTT. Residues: CASSLDKDDTEAFF.